This T cell receptor (beta chain) was retrieved from a study of post-analysis software for immune sequencing data. Study-level results: Those with multiple sclerosis, the patient group, showed significantly lower normalized Chao1 diversity than controls. About 5 TRBV segments occurring more often in patients than controls included TRBV5-6, TRBV5-1 and TRBV20-1.

Trimming cost V 5 bases and J 9 bases, with 8 bases left between them. The CDR3 totals 11 residues. Per the germline V gene, CDR1 is SGHTA and CDR2 is FQGNSA. TCR beta cDNA libraries had unique molecular identifiers. Each sample of roughly 0.9 to 11 million input T cells yielded roughly 500,000 cDNA molecules, so each molecule approximated one T cell. MiXCR, run by TCRdb on the PCR reads, gives a single entry per CDR3 protein. Of 350,000 to 500,000 distinct CDR3 sequences in the sample, over 30% are singletons; the top ten hold under 9%. About this clonotype: The antigen remains undetermined.

The receptor comes from a girl aged 2 to 10 with multiple sclerosis. The chain combines TRBV7-2 with TRBJ2-1; D ambiguous. Sequenced material: blood. The CDR3, as DNA: TGTGCCAGCAGCACAGCTGGTGAGCAGTTCTTC. Translating it yields CASSTAGEQFF. Together with reference TRBV7-2 and TRBJ2-1, the CDR3 gives the full variable domain: GAGVSQSPSNKVTEKGKDVELRCDPISGHTALYWYRQSLGQGLEFLIYFQGNSAPDKSGLPSDRFSAERTGGSVSTLTIQRTQQEDSAVYLCASSTAGEQFFGPGTRLTVL.